The 9 T cell receptor beta chains presented below share a single source sample, sequenced in a study of blood T cell repertoires in COVID-19. The repertoire was sequenced with immunoSEQ multiplex PCR; TCRdb's copy has only in-frame clones and lacks some. The table shows 300,000 to 450,000 clones, with roughly 85% occurring only once. Sequencing was done on a sample of peripheral blood. The receptors stem from a woman between 18 and 29 years old with acute or convalescent COVID-19.

This clone was observed a few times. The rearrangement joins TRBV3-1 (or the pseudogene TRBV3-2) to TRBJ1-1, with D unresolved. Germline V gives CDR1 LGHDT, CDR2 YNNKEL (reference sequence). CDR3 length equals 16 residues. With 3 bases removed from V and 3 bases from J, the gap between germline ends came to 17 bases. CDR3 sequence reads: CASSHSLGGIDTEAFF. In nucleotides, the CDR3 is TGTGCCAGCAGCCATAGTTTAGGAGGCATCGACACTGAAGCTTTCTTT.

The sample holds one count of this clone. The gene calls are TRBV4-1 and TRBJ2-7; 15 bases align to TRBD2. CDR1 is MGHRA, CDR2 YSYEKL, per germline. The CDR3 extends over 21 amino acids. After removal of 4 bases from V and 2 bases from J, the junction contained 18 bases not matched to a gene. The CDR3: CASSLSLPTGLAGGPTYEQYF. Written as DNA, the CDR3 is TGCGCCAGCAGCCTTTCACTTCCAACCGGACTAGCGGGGGGGCCTACCTACGAGCAGTACTTC.

This rearrangement joins TRBV7-8 to TRBJ1-2; D might be TRBD1 (6 bases). V lost 2 bases and J 4 bases, leaving 11 bases between the germline ends. This CDR3 contains 14 residues. The germline CDR1 and CDR2 sequences are SGHVS and FQNEAQ. Here the CDR3 DNA reads TGTGCCAGCAGCTTATACAGGGCCGGCTATGGCTACACCTTC. It translates to CASSLYRAGYGYTF.

This clone has only one observation. This chain uses TRBV29-1 with TRBJ1-1, with 7 positions matching TRBD1. CDR3 length equals 13 residues. Germline CDR1 SQVTM, CDR2 ANQGSEA. After removal of 4 bases from V and 6 bases from J, the junction contained 8 bases not matched to a gene. The CDR3 here is CSVARGGDAEAFF. The CDR3 coding sequence is TGCAGCGTTGCGAGAGGGGGCGACGCTGAAGCTTTCTTT.

The genes are TRBV19 and TRBJ1-4, with a weak D call TRBD1 (5 bases). The length of the CDR3 is 14 residues. Trimming removed 8 bases at V and 0 bases at J, with 10 bases between. Germline V lookup: CDR1 LNHDA, CDR2 SQIVND (reference sequence). The CDR3 nucleotides are TGTGCCAGTGCCGGACACTCAACTAATGAAAAACTGTTTTTT. Translated, it gives CASAGHSTNEKLFF. Supplemented by reference TRBV19 and TRBJ1-4, the full variable domain reads DGGITQSPKYLFRKEGQNVTLSCEQNLNHDAMYWYRQDPGQGLRLIYYSQIVNDFQKGDIAEGYSVSREKKESFPLTVTSAQKNPTAFYLCASAGHSTNEKLFFGSGTQLSVL.

The chain recombines TRBV3-1 (or the pseudogene TRBV3-2) with TRBJ1-1, with 8 bases lining up with TRBD1. The V and J ends lost 1 base and 1 base, in that order; junction bases with no gene match: 5. The CDR3 totals 16 residues. Germline CDR1 reads LGHDT; CDR2 reads YNNKEL (reference sequence). CDR3 sequence reads: CASSQGIGTGNTEAFF. The CDR3 coding sequence is TGTGCCAGCAGCCAAGGGATCGGGACAGGGAACACTGAAGCTTTCTTT.

The sample holds one count of this clone. The chain employs TRBV19 and TRBJ2-4, with D perhaps matching TRBD2 (5 bases). This CDR3 has 15 residues. Germline V gene lookup returns CDR1 LNHDA and CDR2 SQIVND (reference sequence). The V gene lost 1 base and the J gene lost 0 bases, with 7 bases spanning the gap. The chain's CDR3 is CASSIGESAKNIQYF. The CDR3 nucleotides are TGTGCCAGTAGTATAGGGGAGTCAGCCAAAAACATTCAGTACTTC.

In this sample, this clone turned up once. This chain connects TRBV29-1 to TRBJ2-5; 11 nucleotides agree with TRBD1. Looked up from germline, CDR1 is SQVTM and CDR2 is ANQGSEA. The CDR3 has 15 residues. J lost 4 bases, V lost 1 base, and 5 bases had no gene match. In DNA form, the CDR3 reads TGCAGCGTTGAAGGGGGACAGGGGGTCCGAGAGACCCAGTACTTC. This sequence encodes CSVEGGQGVRETQYF. The full variable domain, with the rest looked up from reference TRBV29-1 and TRBJ2-5, is SAVISQKPSRDICQRGTSLTIQCQVDSQVTMMFWYRQQPGQSLTLIATANQGSEATYESGFVIDKFPISRPNLTFSTLTVSNMSPEDSSIYLCSVEGGQGVRETQYFGPGTRLLVL.

This chain links TRBV2 with TRBJ2-7; the match to TRBD1 covers 9 bases. Losses at the gene ends were 6 bases for V and 5 bases for J; bases not matched to a gene: 5. Germline-derived CDR1 and CDR2 are SNHLY and FYNNEI. The CDR3 has 13 amino acids. The DNA for the CDR3 is TGTGCCAGCAGCCGGGACAGGGAGGACGAGCAGTACTTC. This gives the protein CASSRDREDEQYF.